This TCR beta chain is drawn from a study of blood T cell repertoires in COVID-19. Study details: Sites in the United States, Italy and Spain provided acute and convalescent COVID-19 samples.

Living in roughly 23 US areas, the participants were between roughly 18 and 95 years of age. Recovery among Cohort 3 donors was established by two negative PCRs, clearance, or symptom resolution. Authors' methods: Cell counts per sample came from amplifying reference gene primers. Here immunoSEQ multiplex PCR was the method, and the copy in TCRdb shows in-frame clones only, minus some. That table is the source of V, J and clone size, and D and trimming were worked out from the DNA. The sample contains about 320,000 clones, roughly 90% of which appear only once. CDR3 length: 13 residues. V was cut by 0 bases and J by 4 bases, with 7 bases left in between. CDR1 and CDR2 from the germline V gene are SGDLS and YYNGEE.

This clonotype was sampled from a woman between 18 and 30 years old who had recovered from COVID-19. Source material: PBMCs or T cells enriched from blood (not recorded which). The chain recombines TRBV9 with TRBJ1-2; D call uncertain. The CDR3 protein is CASSVGFGYGYTF. The CDR3 DNA sequence: TGTGCCAGCAGCGTAGGGTTCGGCTATGGCTACACCTTC.